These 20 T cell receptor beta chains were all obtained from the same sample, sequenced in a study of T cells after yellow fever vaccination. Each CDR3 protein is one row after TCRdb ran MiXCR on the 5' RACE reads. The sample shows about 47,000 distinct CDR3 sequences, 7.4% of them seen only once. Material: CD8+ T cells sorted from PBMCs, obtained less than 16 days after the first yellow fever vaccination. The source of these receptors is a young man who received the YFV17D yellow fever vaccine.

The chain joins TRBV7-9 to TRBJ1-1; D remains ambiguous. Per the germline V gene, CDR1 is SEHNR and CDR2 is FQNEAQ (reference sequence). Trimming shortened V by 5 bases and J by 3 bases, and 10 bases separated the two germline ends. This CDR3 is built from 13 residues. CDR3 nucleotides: TGTGCCAGCAGCATCGGACTACACACTGAAGCTTTCTTT. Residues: CASSIGLHTEAFF. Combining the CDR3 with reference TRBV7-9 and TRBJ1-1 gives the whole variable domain DTGVSQNPRHKITKRGQNVTFRCDPISEHNRLYWYRQTLGQGPEFLTYFQNEAQLEKSRLLSDRFSAERPKGSFSTLEIQRTEQGDSAMYLCASSIGLHTEAFFGQGTRLTVV.

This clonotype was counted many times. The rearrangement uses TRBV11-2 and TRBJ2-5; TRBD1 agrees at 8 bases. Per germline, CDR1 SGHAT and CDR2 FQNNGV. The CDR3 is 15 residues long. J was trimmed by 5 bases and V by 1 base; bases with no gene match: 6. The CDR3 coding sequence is TGTGCCAGCAGCTTAGCCAGGGGGCTGGAGGAGACCCAGTACTTC. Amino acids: CASSLARGLEETQYF.

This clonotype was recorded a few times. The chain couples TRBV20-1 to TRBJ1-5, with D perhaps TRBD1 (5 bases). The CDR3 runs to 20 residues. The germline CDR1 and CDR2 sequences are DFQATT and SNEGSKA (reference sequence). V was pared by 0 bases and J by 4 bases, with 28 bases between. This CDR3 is CSARDRRAGIEVIVNQPQHF. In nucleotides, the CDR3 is TGCAGTGCTAGAGACCGCAGGGCCGGGATCGAAGTGATTGTGAATCAGCCCCAGCATTTT.

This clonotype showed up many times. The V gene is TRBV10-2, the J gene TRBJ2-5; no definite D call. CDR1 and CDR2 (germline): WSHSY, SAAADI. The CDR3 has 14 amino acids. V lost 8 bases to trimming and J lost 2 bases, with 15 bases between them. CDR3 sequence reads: CASSSVTPQETQYF. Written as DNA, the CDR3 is TGCGCCAGCTCGTCGGTGACTCCGCAAGAGACCCAGTACTTC.

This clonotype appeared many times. This chain's CDR3 is CSADRVDTGELFF. CDR3 in DNA: TGCAGTGCTGACAGGGTAGACACCGGGGAGCTGTTTTTT. The gene calls are TRBV20-1 and TRBJ2-2; 7 bases are a match to TRBD1. Germline-derived CDR1 and CDR2 are DFQATT and SNEGSKA (reference sequence). The CDR3 contains 13 residues. Unmatched junction bases numbered 3, after V lost 5 bases and J lost 3 bases.

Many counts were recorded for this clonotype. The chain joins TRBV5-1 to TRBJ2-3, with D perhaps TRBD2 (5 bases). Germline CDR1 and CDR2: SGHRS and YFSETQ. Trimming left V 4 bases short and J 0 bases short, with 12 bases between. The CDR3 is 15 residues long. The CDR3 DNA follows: TGCGCCAGCAGCCAGCGGACGGACAGCACAGATACGCAGTATTTT. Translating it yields CASSQRTDSTDTQYF.

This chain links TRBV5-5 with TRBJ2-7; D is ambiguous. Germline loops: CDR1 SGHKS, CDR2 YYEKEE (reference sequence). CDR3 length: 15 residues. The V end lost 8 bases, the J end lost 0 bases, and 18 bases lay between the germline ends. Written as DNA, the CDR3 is TGTGCCAGGGGCCCTAGGCTCTCTTGCTCCTACGAGCAGTACGTC. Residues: CARGPRLSCSYEQYV.

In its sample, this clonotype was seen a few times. The CDR3 reads CASSLVGPLAGGLSEQYV. The CDR3 region has the DNA TGTGCCAGCAGCTTAGTAGGGCCCCTGGCGGGGGGGTTGAGCGAGCAGTACGTC. The chain combines TRBV7-2 with TRBJ2-7; 9 positions match TRBD2. Per the germline V gene, CDR1 is SGHTA and CDR2 is FQGNSA. This CDR3 comprises 18 residues. V dropped 1 base and J dropped 6; count of bases not matched to a gene: 16.

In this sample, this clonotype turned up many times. The CDR3 nucleotides are TGTGCCAGCAGTTTATATGGAGGGGTCCACGAGCAGTACGTC. Its translation is CASSLYGGVHEQYV. The chain employs TRBV27 and TRBJ2-7, with D possibly TRBD2 on 6 matching bases. CDR1 is MNHEY, CDR2 SMNVEV, per germline (reference sequence). Trimming cost V 1 base and J 5 bases, with 12 bases left between them. The CDR3 is 14 residues long.

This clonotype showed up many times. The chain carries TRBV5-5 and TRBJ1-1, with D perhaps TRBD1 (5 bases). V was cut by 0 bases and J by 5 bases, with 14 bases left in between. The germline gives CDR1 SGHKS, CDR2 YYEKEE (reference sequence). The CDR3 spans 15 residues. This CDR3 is CASSLVEGMRTEAFF. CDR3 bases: TGTGCCAGCAGCTTGGTGGAGGGGATGCGGACTGAAGCTTTCTTT.

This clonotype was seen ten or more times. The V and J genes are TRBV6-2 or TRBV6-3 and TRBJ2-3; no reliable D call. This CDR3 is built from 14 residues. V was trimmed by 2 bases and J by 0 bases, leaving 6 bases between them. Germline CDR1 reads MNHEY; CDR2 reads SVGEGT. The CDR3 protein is CASSYGRSTDTQYF. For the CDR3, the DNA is TGTGCCAGCAGTTACGGGCGTAGCACAGATACGCAGTATTTT.

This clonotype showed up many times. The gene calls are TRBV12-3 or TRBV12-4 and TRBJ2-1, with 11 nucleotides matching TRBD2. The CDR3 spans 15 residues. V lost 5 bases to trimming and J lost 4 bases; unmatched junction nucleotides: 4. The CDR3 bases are TGTGCCAGCAGTCCGGGACTAGCGGTATACAATGAGCAGTTCTTC. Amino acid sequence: CASSPGLAVYNEQFF.

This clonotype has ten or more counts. The CDR3 DNA follows: TGTGCCAGCACGGGGGAGACCGGGGAGCTGTTTTTT. Translation gives CASTGETGELFF. The chain combines TRBV6-5 with TRBJ2-2; D perhaps matches TRBD2 (6 bases). Germline values: CDR1 MNHEY, CDR2 SVGAGI. V lost 7 bases and J 5 bases, leaving 8 bases between the germline ends. The CDR3 extends over 12 amino acids.

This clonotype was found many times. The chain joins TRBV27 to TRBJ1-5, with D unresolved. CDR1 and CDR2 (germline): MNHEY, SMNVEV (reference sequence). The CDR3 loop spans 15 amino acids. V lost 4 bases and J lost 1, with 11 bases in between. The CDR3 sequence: CASSSAPSSNQPQHF. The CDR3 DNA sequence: TGTGCCAGCAGTTCCGCCCCGAGCAGCAATCAGCCCCAGCATTTT.

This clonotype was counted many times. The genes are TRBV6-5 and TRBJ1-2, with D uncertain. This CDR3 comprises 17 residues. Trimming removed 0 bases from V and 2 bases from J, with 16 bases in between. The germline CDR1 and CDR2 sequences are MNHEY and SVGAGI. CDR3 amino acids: CASSYSSPPGRNYGYTF. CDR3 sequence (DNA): TGTGCCAGCAGTTACTCGTCCCCCCCGGGGAGGAACTATGGCTACACCTTC.

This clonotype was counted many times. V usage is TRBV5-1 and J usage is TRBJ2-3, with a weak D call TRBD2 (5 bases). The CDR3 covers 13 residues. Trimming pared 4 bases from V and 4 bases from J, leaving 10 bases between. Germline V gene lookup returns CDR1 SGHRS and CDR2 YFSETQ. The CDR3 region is CASSTEGSDTQYF. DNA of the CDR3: TGCGCCAGCAGCACTGAGGGATCAGATACGCAGTATTTT.

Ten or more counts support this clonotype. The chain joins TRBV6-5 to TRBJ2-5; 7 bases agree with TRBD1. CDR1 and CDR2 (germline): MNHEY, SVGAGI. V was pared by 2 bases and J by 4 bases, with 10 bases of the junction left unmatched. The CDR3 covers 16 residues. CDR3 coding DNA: TGTGCCAGCAGTTACCTACAGGGGTTGAGTGTAGAGACCCAGTACTTC. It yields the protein CASSYLQGLSVETQYF.

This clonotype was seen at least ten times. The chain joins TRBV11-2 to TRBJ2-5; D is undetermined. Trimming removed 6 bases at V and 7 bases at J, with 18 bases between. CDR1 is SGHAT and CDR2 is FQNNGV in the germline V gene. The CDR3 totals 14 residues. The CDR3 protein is CASSQGRGWGTQYF. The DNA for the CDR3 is TGTGCCAGCAGTCAAGGACGAGGATGGGGGACCCAGTACTTC.

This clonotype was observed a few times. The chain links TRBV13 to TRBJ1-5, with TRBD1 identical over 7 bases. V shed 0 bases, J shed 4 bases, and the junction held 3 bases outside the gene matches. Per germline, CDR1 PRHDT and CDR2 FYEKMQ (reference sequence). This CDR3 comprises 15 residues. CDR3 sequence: CASSLGPGGNQPQHF. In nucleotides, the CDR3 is TGTGCCAGCAGCTTAGGCCCAGGGGGGAATCAGCCCCAGCATTTT.

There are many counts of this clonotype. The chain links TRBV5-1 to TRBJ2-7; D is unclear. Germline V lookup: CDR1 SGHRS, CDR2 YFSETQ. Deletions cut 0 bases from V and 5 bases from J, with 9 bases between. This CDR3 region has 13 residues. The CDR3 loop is CASSLEIPDEQYF. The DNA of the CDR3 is TGCGCCAGCAGCTTGGAAATACCGGACGAGCAGTACTTC.